The rows below give T cell receptor beta chains drawn from one sample of a study of blood T cell repertoires in COVID-19. Using immunoSEQ multiplex PCR, the repertoire was profiled, and TCRdb retains in-frame clones only, with some absent. The data show under 150,000 clones, approximately 88% seen once. Sequenced material: peripheral blood. The origin of the receptors is a man between 60 and 70 years old with acute or convalescent COVID-19. Each CDR3 is given with its conserved first and last residue. A D gene is named only where the DNA matches it firmly. Only part of the rows carry a size: once, few, many, or a class if the clone is expanded.

>TRBV3-1/TRBV3-2|NA|14|TRBJ1-1|NA
TGTGCCAGCAGCCAGAACTCGGGGGGGACTGAAGCTTTCTTT
CASSQNSGGTEAFF
>TRBV7-6|few|17|TRBJ1-1|NA
TGTGCCAGCAGCTCGACCGGAACGGGGATTAGGGACACTGAAGCTTTCTTT
CASSSTGTGIRDTEAFF
>TRBV3-1/TRBV3-2|NA|15|TRBJ2-3|TRBD2
TGTGCCAGCAGTCAGCGGGGGGACGGCACAGATACGCAGTATTTT
CASSQRGDGTDTQYF
>TRBV6-5|once|12|TRBJ2-7|NA
TGTGCCAGCAGTTACTCGAGGCGCGAGCAGTACTTC
CASSYSRREQYF
>TRBV6-5|NA|15|TRBJ1-3|NA
TGTGCCAGCGCAGGGGCGTCAATCTCTGGAAACACCATATATTTT
CASAGASISGNTIYF
>TRBV7-9|NA|14|TRBJ1-5|TRBD1
TGTGCCAGCAGCTTCGGACAGGGTGGTCAGCCCCAGCATTTT
CASSFGQGGQPQHF
>TRBV29-1|NA|11|TRBJ1-2|NA
TGCAGCGTTGATGCAGGGTATGGCTACACCTTC
CSVDAGYGYTF
>TRBV5-1|NA|14|TRBJ2-4|NA
TGCGCCAGCAGCTTGGCTACCCCCCGGGACATTCAGTACTTC
CASSLATPRDIQYF
>TRBV5-1|NA|15|TRBJ2-1|NA
TGCGCCAGCAGCTTGGAGGGACCGGGAGTCTTGGAGCAGTTCTTC
CASSLEGPGVLEQFF
>TRBV10-3|few|15|TRBJ2-2|NA
TGTGCCATCAAGTCCGGGGGGCCGGACACCGGGGAGCTGTTTTTT
CAIKSGGPDTGELFF
>TRBV7-9|NA|16|TRBJ2-2|NA
TGTGCCAGCAGCCCCAGGGGACGGGGCGACACCGGGGAGCTGTTTTTT
CASSPRGRGDTGELFF
>TRBV19|NA|15|TRBJ2-7|NA
TGTGCCAGTAGTCCCCGGACACGAAACTCCTACGAGCAGTACTTC
CASSPRTRNSYEQYF
>TRBV28|few|15|TRBJ2-1|NA
TGTGCCAGCAGCGAAAGGAGTGGCAGCAACAATGAGCAGTTCTTC
CASSERSGSNNEQFF
>TRBV2|NA|15|TRBJ2-3|NA
TGTGCCAGCAGTGAGCAGGGGCCACGCACAGATACGCAGTATTTT
CASSEQGPRTDTQYF
>TRBV30|NA|13|TRBJ1-3|NA
TGTGCCTGGGATTGGAGGACTGGAAACACCATATATTTT
CAWDWRTGNTIYF
>TRBV5-4|NA|15|TRBJ2-2|TRBD2
TGTGCCAGCAGCCGCCGGGGGGCGAACACCGGGGAGCTGTTTTTT
CASSRRGANTGELFF
>TRBV19|NA|14|TRBJ1-6|NA
TGTGCCAGTAGTATACAGGAGGGTAATTCACCCCTCCACTTT
CASSIQEGNSPLHF
>TRBV19|few|13|TRBJ1-1|NA
TGTGCCAGTAGTATAGTCGTGAACACTGAAGCTTTCTTT
CASSIVVNTEAFF
>TRBV15|NA|14|TRBJ1-1|TRBD1
TGTGCCACCAGCGCCAGGGGGGAGTACGCTGAAGCTTTCTTT
CATSARGEYAEAFF
>TRBV5-1|NA|15|TRBJ2-5|NA
TGCGCCAGCAGCTTCCGGGGGAGCGGAGAAGAGACCCAGTACTTC
CASSFRGSGEETQYF
>TRBV12-3/TRBV12-4|NA|12|TRBJ1-2|NA
TGTGCCAGCAGTTTAGGACAGTCTAAAGAGACCTTC
CASSLGQSKETF
>TRBV5-1|NA|15|TRBJ2-7|TRBD1
TGCGCCAGCAGCTTGGTAGGGACAGGAACCTACGAGCAGTACTTC
CASSLVGTGTYEQYF
>TRBV2|NA|17|TRBJ2-4|TRBD2
TGTGCCAGCAGTGAGGCTCTAGCGGGGGGGCCCAAAAACATTCAGTACTTC
CASSEALAGGPKNIQYF
>TRBV2|NA|14|TRBJ1-2|TRBD1
TGTGCCAGCAGTGAGGAGGGGGCTGGCCTTGGCTACACCTTC
CASSEEGAGLGYTF
>TRBV6-5|NA|15|TRBJ1-2|TRBD1
TGTGCCAGCAGTTTAGGGCACAGGGGGAACTATGGCTACACCTTC
CASSLGHRGNYGYTF